The T cell receptor (beta chain) described here comes from a study of blood T cell repertoires in COVID-19. Looking at the study overall: COVID-19 samples collected from the United States, Italy and Spain covered acute and convalescent phases. From T cells, B-cell-depleted T cells, or PBMCs came the material, which was cDNA or gDNA.

Original data processing: Amplified reference gene primers provided the basis for estimating nucleated cell counts. Clones were sequenced by immunoSEQ multiplex PCR, and TCRdb holds only the in-frame ones, with some missing. Clonal size and the V and J genes are those of that table, whereas D and trimming came from the DNA. The sample gives 290,000 or so clones, more than 85% of which show up once; about 1.2% is in the top ten. Germline-derived CDR1 and CDR2 are SGHNT and YYREEE (reference sequence). V lost 3 bases and J 8 bases, leaving 21 bases between the germline ends. The CDR3 spans 17 residues.

The sample taken for sequencing was peripheral blood. The sequence came from a man in his 70s with acute or convalescent COVID-19. The chain carries TRBV5-4 and TRBJ1-6; possible D gene TRBD1, 6 bases. CDR3 in amino acids: CASSSHIGGAQHSPLHF. As DNA, the CDR3 is TGTGCCAGCAGCTCTCACATTGGGGGCGCGCAGCATTCACCCCTCCACTTT.